The next 2 T cell receptor gamma chains were all read from a single sample in a study of intestinal T cells in coeliac disease. Over 9 formalin-fixed paraffin-embedded scrolls, each 5 µm thick, supplied each case's genomic DNA. Using approximately 0.2 ug of biopsy DNA, TRG was amplified with LymphoTrack primers. TCRdb re-analyzed the multiplex PCR reads via CATT. The sample records about 540 gamma-chain clones, 40% to 60% being singletons. Sequencing input: a duodenal biopsy. These TCRs come from a human donor with celiac disease.

As to this clone: Other DNA sequences from this sample encode an identical CDR3 as well. The chain employs TRGV2 and TRGJ1 or TRGJ2. V was pared by 4 bases and J by 3 bases, with 6 bases of the junction left unmatched. Germline V gene data show CDR1 as EGSNGY and CDR2 as YDSYNSKV. This CDR3 spans 13 amino acids. The CDR3 DNA reads as TGTGCCACCTGGGATGGGTCTTATTATAAGAAACTCTTT. It translates to CATWDGSYYKKLF.

This clone was seen more than once but under ten times. One base away lies a much larger clone, so this may be a sequencing read error. V usage is TRGV10 and J usage is TRGJP1. TRGV10 is classed as an ORF, of uncertain function. Trimming at V came to 8 bases and at J to 15 bases, leaving 16 bases not matched to a gene. The CDR3 is 13 residues long. CDR3 DNA sequence: TGTGCTGCGTGGGATGAGGTGAGCTGGCTCAAGATATTT. It yields the protein CAAWDEVSWLKIF.